This record concerns one T cell receptor beta chain sequence. Its cognate antigen is unknown. The primer mix had 60 Vbeta and 13 Jbeta primers. As originally analysed: The count from a later analysis was tens of millions of unique TCR beta chains, around 11 million of them shared. Libraries were prepared by immunoSEQ multiplex PCR; TCRdb keeps only in-frame clonotypes and omits some of them. The V and J calls and clone size come from that table; D and trimming were worked out from the DNA. The table records about 190,000 clones, about four fifths of them present only once. The data were obtained in a study of cytomegalovirus exposure and HLA in healthy donors. General observations from the study: The HLA-A and HLA-B alleles of most subjects were reportedly predicted accurately from TCR beta sequences. With later analysis, a missense DCLRE1C variant became linked to TCR beta V- and J-gene trimming.

There were likely unrecorded immune exposures, though donors were nominally healthy when sampled. CDR3 length: 11 amino acids. The germline V and J ends were trimmed by 3 bases and 8 bases, with 8 bases remaining between them. Germline-derived CDR1 and CDR2 are LNHDA and SQIVND (reference sequence). This receptor was identified in a man between 18 and 35 years old in good health and CMV-seronegative. J is TRBJ2-7 and V is TRBV19; a weak D match, TRBD2 (5 bases). Material for sequencing was PBMCs. The CDR3 sequence: CASSMAGKQYF. DNA for the CDR3: TGTGCCAGTAGTATGGCGGGCAAGCAGTACTTC.